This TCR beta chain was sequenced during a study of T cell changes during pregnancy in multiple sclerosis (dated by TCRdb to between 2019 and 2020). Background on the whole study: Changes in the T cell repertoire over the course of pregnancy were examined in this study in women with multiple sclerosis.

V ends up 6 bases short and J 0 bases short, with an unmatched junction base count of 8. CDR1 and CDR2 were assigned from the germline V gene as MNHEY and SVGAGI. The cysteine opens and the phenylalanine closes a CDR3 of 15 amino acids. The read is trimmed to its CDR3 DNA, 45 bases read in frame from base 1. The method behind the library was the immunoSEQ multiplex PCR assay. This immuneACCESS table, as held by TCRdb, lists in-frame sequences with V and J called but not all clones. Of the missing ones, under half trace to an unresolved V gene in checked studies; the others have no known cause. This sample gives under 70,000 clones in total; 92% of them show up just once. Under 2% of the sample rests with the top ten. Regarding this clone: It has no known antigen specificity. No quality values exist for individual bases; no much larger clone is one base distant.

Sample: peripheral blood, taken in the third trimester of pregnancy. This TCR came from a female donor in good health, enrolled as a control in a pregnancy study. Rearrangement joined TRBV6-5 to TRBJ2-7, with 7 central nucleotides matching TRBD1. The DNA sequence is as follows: TGTGCCAGCAGCCCATACTACAGGGGCTCCTACGAGCAGTACTTC. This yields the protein CASSPYYRGSYEQYF.